A single TCR beta chain is shown here with its context. This receptor's antigen is unknown. The data belong to a study of cytomegalovirus exposure and HLA in healthy donors (dated by TCRdb to 2016 to 2017). As for the study more broadly: According to an earlier analysis of 587 of the donors, some 170 million T cells yielded 117 million unique TCR beta sequences and about 280 Gb of sequence data. The aim of the study was to test whether cataloging public T cell receptors could identify signatures of past pathogen exposure. All discovery cohort repertoires had been generated on a single sequencing platform. Because of strong linkage in the cohort, four to six DR-DQ haplotypes were treated as single units for association and clustering. In the later analysis, no new phenotypic data were used to find candidate immune exposures; instead, reliance was placed on TCR beta sequences and their occurrence across donors. Typing coverage varied by locus: about 620-640 donors for A, B, C, DRB1 and DQB1; approximately 520 for DQA1; approximately 570 for DPA1; 450 to 480 for DPB1. On average, 235,054 unique TCR beta nucleotide sequences were sequenced per donor among more than 350 genotyped donors of the cohort, with roughly 19% of those sequences being non-productive. Class I and class II HLA loci were covered by the typing at four-digit resolution. Along with the approximately 650-subject first cohort, a separate validation cohort of over a hundred different subjects was used. An earlier analysis of 587 of the donors used high-throughput TCR beta sequencing to judge whether each TCR beta V gene segment behaved as functional or pseudogenic. Of the 350 to 450 genotyped donors, over 65% fell in the genetic ancestry cluster associated with self-reported Caucasian donors. To predict cytomegalovirus infection status, the study combined high-throughput TCR immunosequencing, statistical association of individual TCRs with disease status, and machine learning. An early release that covered some 640 HLA-typed donors contained around 330 gigabases of sequencing data and about 93 million unique TCR sequences. A later genetic analysis took genome-wide SNP genotypes for about 55% of the 666 donors and used that subset as a discovery cohort. In a later analysis, previously published TCR beta repertoires from 550 to 700 donors were re-analyzed and high-resolution HLA genotyping was added so that TCR occurrence patterns could be studied. The study used immunosequencing to profile the T cell repertoires of under 700 subjects and linked those repertoires to cytomegalovirus serostatus. Donor age, sex, ethnicity and CMV serostatus were compiled alongside the repertoire data.

Overall study outcomes, separate from this receptor: According to a later analysis, parvovirus B19, influenza, CMV and Epstein-Barr virus appeared linked to several top co-occurrence clusters. The classifier was reported to diagnose cytomegalovirus status with high specificity and sensitivity in both the original cohort and the validation cohort. A later analysis found that TCR association rates varied across HLA loci, with DRB1 alleles showing the most associated TCRs and HLA-C alleles the fewest. CMV serostatus was the only immune exposure information available for the cohort. Compared with equally common non-associated chains, HLA-associated TCR beta chains in a later analysis were more clonally expanded and had lower generation probabilities. The earlier analysis of approximately 590 of the donors excluded around 17 rarely observed V segments, including chromosome 9 orphons, because counts were too low. Because some donors lacked HLA typing at each locus, the association tests relied only on the typed subset. V-gene and J-gene trimming of TCR beta chains was associated with a missense DCLRE1C variant in a later genetic analysis, and the association was replicated in an independent cohort. In a later analysis, around 17,000 TCR beta sequences were associated with specific HLA alleles at a false discovery rate of 0.05. Presence/absence analyses assumed roughly uniform sequencing depth across donors, an assumption that may not hold. Some IMGT-functional V segments, including TRBV6-2 and TRBV6-3, could not be distinguished by the 87-base-pair reads and were therefore excluded. According to a later analysis, most CMV-associated TCR beta chains appeared to be HLA-restricted, and the HLA associations seemed to be driven largely by CMV exposure. This cohort had only TCR beta chains sequenced, and the lack of alpha or paired-chain data limited which features could be detected. A group of highly shared sequence variants was considered likely to be a technical artifact of the sequencing pipeline. A few of the identified cytomegalovirus-associated TCR beta chains were confirmed in vitro to be specific for cytomegalovirus antigens. In an earlier analysis of approximately 590 of the donors, most TCR beta V segments appeared in productive rearrangements about 87% or about 30% of the time, broadly matching IMGT annotations. A further reported finding was that TCR beta sequences accurately predicted the HLA-A and HLA-B alleles for most subjects in the first cohort. The authors suggested that the approach could potentially be generalized to other disease states and immunological phenotypes. The study gave a list of some 150 TCR beta chains associated with cytomegalovirus. Correlated functional status among segregating V segments might reflect linkage disequilibrium, but an unknown experimental factor could not be ruled out. Most TCR sequences were observed very rarely across donors, whereas some public TCRs were present in many individuals. A later genetic analysis reported fewer N-insertions in productive TCRs among donors in an Asian-associated ancestry cluster than the roughly 700-donor mean. When HLA alleles, especially DR and DQ, strongly co-occurred, TCR associations were difficult to assign to individual alleles.

The method was the immunoSEQ multiplex PCR assay. For the multiplex PCR, a mixture combining 60 forward primers for TCR Vbeta segments and 13 reverse primers for TCR Jbeta segments was used. A multiplex PCR assay on genomic DNA amplified the CDR3 region of rearranged TCR beta genes. Amplified TCR beta libraries were sequenced as 87-base-pair reads on the Illumina HiSeq System. The original pipeline was this. A later analysis counted tens of millions of unique TCR beta chains across the 500 to 850 repertoires, and some 11 million of these chains were shared by at least two donors. To remove PCR and sequencing errors, raw reads were error-corrected and collapsed into unique sequences using a nearest-neighbor algorithm that merged closely related sequences. Alignment of CDR3 sequences to IMGT reference sequences was used to assign V, D and J gene segments. Each retained sequence needed at least a six-nucleotide match to both a V gene segment and a J gene segment. A rearrangement was called productive if the CDR3 had no stop codons and remained in frame with V and J, and every other rearrangement was called non-productive. CDR3 was defined according to IMGT convention as the region running from the second conserved V-encoded cysteine to the conserved J-encoded phenylalanine. Sequences without an unambiguous match to a single V gene segment were excluded from the earlier analysis of about 600 of the donors. In an earlier analysis of approximately 590 of the donors, a V segment was called functional when productive rearrangements were above 56.7%, and segregating when the standard deviation between donors exceeded 5%. A statistical classification framework was built for diagnosing cytomegalovirus status from the catalog of TCR beta chain sequences. V and J gene assignment, in a later analysis, came from comparing TCR nucleotide sequences with IMGT/GENE-DB human TR gene sequences. A later analysis assigned CDR3 sequences and most-parsimonious VDJ recombination scenarios with the TCRdist pipeline. In a later analysis, each TCR beta chain was defined by its CDR3 amino acid sequence together with its V-gene family, and reads without a unique V-gene family were excluded. As a way to deal with suspected cross-contamination and a sequencing artifact, a later analysis dropped approximately 590 nucleotide sequences that were highly shared and had low generation probability. A later analysis calculated a clonal expansion index for each public chain from normalized within-repertoire ranks of inferred template counts. A later analysis computed generation probabilities with a VDJ recombination model fitted to out-of-frame rearrangements, and checked the results against IGoR. In a later analysis, hypergeometric tests were used to score TCR-TCR, TCR-HLA and TCR-CMV co-occurrence, with a repertoire-size bias correction applied to TCR pairs. A later analysis estimated false discovery rates by permuting HLA or CMV assignments 20 times. In a later analysis, co-occurring TCRs were grouped with DBSCAN, and TCRdist sequence similarity was added when clustering was performed within HLA-allele-positive subsets. Co-occurrence clustering excluded repertoires with fewer than 30,000 or more than 120,000 public chains, plus five with anomalous nucleotide sharing. TCRdb carries this immuneACCESS record with in-frame sequences only. Its versions omit some clonotypes, under half of them owing to an unresolved V gene in the studies checked, with the rest unexplained. V, J and clone size are those of that table, while D and trimming were read from the DNA. The sample table records tens of thousands of clones. The top ten constitute about 10% of the sample.

The germline V gene gives CDR1 as SGHDT and CDR2 as YYEEEE. V loses 3 bases of germline sequence and J loses 3 bases, and the interval between the two ends is 12 bases. The CDR3 runs 14 amino acids, cysteine and phenylalanine included. The only DNA kept is the CDR3, 42 bases in frame from the first base. The cohort was made up of 666 healthy bone marrow donors. At the time of sampling, all cohort members were nominally healthy, though unrecorded immune exposures were likely present. The donor was CMV seropositive and belonged to the group of 250 to 350 seropositive cohort members. A peripheral blood sample was provided by each donor, and peripheral blood mononuclear cells were used for TCR beta sequencing. The Qiagen DNeasy Blood Extraction Kit was used to extract genomic DNA from the blood cell samples.

Recombination linked TRBV5-6 to TRBJ1-2; confidence is insufficient to name the D gene. This sequence originates from a middle-aged man in good health and CMV-seropositive. The source material was PBMCs. The DNA sequence follows: TGTGCCAGCAGCTCCGAAGTTAGTGACTATGGCTACACCTTC. Translated, this gives CASSSEVSDYGYTF.